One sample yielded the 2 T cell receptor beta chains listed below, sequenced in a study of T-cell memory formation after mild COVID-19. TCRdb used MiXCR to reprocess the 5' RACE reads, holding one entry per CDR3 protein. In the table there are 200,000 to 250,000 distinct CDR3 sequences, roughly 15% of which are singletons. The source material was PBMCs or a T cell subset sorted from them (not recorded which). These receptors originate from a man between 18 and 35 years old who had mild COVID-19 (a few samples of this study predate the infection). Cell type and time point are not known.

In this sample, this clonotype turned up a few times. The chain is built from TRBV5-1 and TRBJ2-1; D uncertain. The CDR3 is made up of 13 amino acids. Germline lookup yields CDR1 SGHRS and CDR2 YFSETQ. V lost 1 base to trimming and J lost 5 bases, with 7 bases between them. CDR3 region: CASSLQSNNEQFF. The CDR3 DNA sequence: TGCGCCAGCAGCTTGCAAAGCAACAATGAGCAGTTCTTC.

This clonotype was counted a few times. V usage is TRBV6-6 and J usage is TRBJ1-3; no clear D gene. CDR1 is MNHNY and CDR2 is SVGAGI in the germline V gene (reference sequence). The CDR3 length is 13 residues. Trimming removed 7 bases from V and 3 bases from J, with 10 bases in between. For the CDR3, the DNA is TGTGCCAGCAAGGACGGGAGTGGAAACACCATATATTTT. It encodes CASKDGSGNTIYF.